The clone carrying this T cell receptor beta chain was seen a few times. Its antigen is not identified. These data are taken from a study of cytomegalovirus exposure and HLA in healthy donors. Findings and limits, study-wide: Beyond CMV serostatus, there was no information to go on about immune exposure.

CDR1 is SGHTA and CDR2 is FQGNSA in the germline V gene. CDR3 length: 12 amino acids. Trimming removed 10 bases from V and 5 bases from J; junction bases left unmatched: 7. 13 Jbeta primers and 60 Vbeta primers were used for the PCR. Libraries were prepared by immunoSEQ multiplex PCR; TCRdb keeps only in-frame clonotypes and omits some of them. The sample records 130,000 or so clones, 8.5% to 10% being singletons. The genes are TRBV7-2 and TRBJ2-5, with 7 positions matching TRBD1. Sequenced sample: PBMCs. The TCR originated in a middle-aged man in good health and CMV-seronegative. CDR3 sequence (DNA): TGTGCCACCGCTGGGACAGTGGAGACCCAGTACTTC. Translated: CATAGTVETQYF.